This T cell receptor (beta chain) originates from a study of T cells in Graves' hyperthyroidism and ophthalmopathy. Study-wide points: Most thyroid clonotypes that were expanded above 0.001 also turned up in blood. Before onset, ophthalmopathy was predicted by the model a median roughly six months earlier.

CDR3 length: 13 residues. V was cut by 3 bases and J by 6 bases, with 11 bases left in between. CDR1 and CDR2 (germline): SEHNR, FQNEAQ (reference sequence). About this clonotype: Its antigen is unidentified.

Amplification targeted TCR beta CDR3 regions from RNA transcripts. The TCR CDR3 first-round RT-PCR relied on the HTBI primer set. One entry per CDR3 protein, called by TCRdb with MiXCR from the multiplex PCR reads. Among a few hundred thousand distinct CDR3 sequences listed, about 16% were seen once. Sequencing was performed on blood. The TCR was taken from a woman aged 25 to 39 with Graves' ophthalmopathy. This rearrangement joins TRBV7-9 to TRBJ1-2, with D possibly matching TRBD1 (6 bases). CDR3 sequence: CASSFKQGHGYTF. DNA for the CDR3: TGTGCCAGCAGCTTTAAACAGGGTCATGGCTACACCTTC.